The T cell receptor beta chain described here comes from a study of cytomegalovirus exposure and HLA in healthy donors. 13 Jbeta primers and 60 Vbeta primers were used for the PCR. Produced via immunoSEQ multiplex PCR; TCRdb's table is partial and in-frame only. The table includes approximately 160,000 clones, 80% to 85% detected once. General study points: It was reportedly the case that the classifier diagnosed cytomegalovirus status with high specificity and sensitivity. In a later analysis, 16,951 TCR beta sequences were associated with HLA alleles at 0.05 false discovery rate. A few CMV-associated chains were confirmed in vitro to be specific for CMV antigens.

The donors were healthy bone marrow donors. In this sample, this clone turned up once. Its cognate antigen is unknown. The origin of this receptor is a boy aged 2 to 10 in good health and CMV-seronegative. Sample: PBMCs.

CDR3: CASSMTGLQETQYF. The CDR3, as DNA: TGTGCCAGTAGTATGACAGGACTCCAAGAGACCCAGTACTTC. The chain has TRBV19 and TRBJ2-5, with D perhaps matching TRBD1 (6 bases). Germline loops: CDR1 LNHDA, CDR2 SQIVND (reference sequence). The CDR3 length is 14 residues. With 3 bases removed from V and 1 base from J, the gap between germline ends came to 9 bases.